What follows describes a single T cell receptor (beta chain). Its antigen is undetermined. CDR1 and CDR2 (germline): DFQATT, SNEGSKA (reference sequence). CDR3 length: 14 residues. Eight reactions per sample, run separately, yielded cDNA. TCRdb derives one entry per CDR3 protein from the 5' RACE reads, leaving out DNA. This sample carries 150,000 or so distinct CDR3 sequences, with around 1.3% going to the ten biggest clones. This sample is drawn from a study of monozygotic twins with inflammatory bowel disease. Findings and caveats of the study: Especially where disease activity was present, IBD patients had fewer clonotypes in common with others than healthy twins did.

The rearrangement uses TRBV20-1 and TRBJ2-1; TCRdb designates TRBD2, a call that cannot be tested without DNA. This TCR derives from a human donor with ulcerative colitis or Crohn's disease, or a healthy co-twin of an affected twin (not recorded which). Material: blood. CDR3 in amino acids: CSALPGLATDEQFF.